This TCR beta chain appears in the sequencing data of a study of T cell clonality in common variable immunodeficiency. CVID subjects were neither ill nor on immunomodulatory or immunosuppressive medication at sampling. Unmatched junction bases numbered 4, after V lost 7 bases and J lost 6 bases. The CDR3 is 11 residues long. Germline V gene data show CDR1 as GTSNPN and CDR2 as SVGIG (reference sequence). Notes on the study in general: CVID subjects had higher TCRbeta clonality than healthy controls, most marked in about a third. Common variable immunodeficiency TCR beta sequences reportedly had fewer deletions and N-nucleotide insertions.

Some clones are missing from TCRdb's copy, which holds only in-frame ones; the method was immunoSEQ multiplex PCR. This repertoire holds approximately 12,000 clones, and none appear only once. Details on this clone: Its specificity is not known. The read ends 3 residues early relative to the CDR3; the germline J gene fills the gap.

The sequence derives from a human donor with common variable immunodeficiency. Source material: peripheral blood mononuclear cells. The chain couples TRBV30 to TRBJ2-3, with 7 bases that match TRBD1. CDR3 DNA (partial): TGTGCCTTCCCCAGGGGGGATACG. Translating it yields CAFPRGDT. The complete CDR3 protein is CAFPRGDTQYF.